A selection of T cell receptor beta chains follows, all from one sample in a study of beta chain features in type 1 diabetes. Generated by immunoSEQ multiplex PCR, the TCRdb table keeps only in-frame clones and is missing some. Among 350,000 to 450,000 clones, approximately 15% were seen once, and the ten largest hold approximately 0.019%. What was sequenced was naive CD4+ T cells from blood. Receptors were obtained from a woman aged 18-30 years in good health. Each CDR3 is given with its conserved first and last residue. The order of the fields is V gene, clone size, J gene, D gene, CDR3 protein, CDR3 DNA. A D gene is named only where the DNA matches it firmly. Part of the rows lack a size; the others show once, few, many or a class for expanded clones.

V gene: TRBV15
clone size: .
J gene: TRBJ2-3
D gene: .
CDR3 protein: CATSRGSATDTQYF
CDR3 DNA: TGTGCCACCAGCAGAGGTAGCGCCACAGATACGCAGTATTTT

V gene: TRBV4-1
clone size: few
J gene: TRBJ2-7
D gene: TRBD1
CDR3 protein: CASSQDDRGYEQYF
CDR3 DNA: TGCGCCAGCAGCCAAGATGACAGGGGCTACGAGCAGTACTTC

V gene: TRBV7-9
clone size: few
J gene: TRBJ2-7
D gene: TRBD2
CDR3 protein: CASTLGTSGGYEQYF
CDR3 DNA: TGTGCCAGCACCCTGGGGACTAGCGGGGGCTACGAGCAGTACTTC

V gene: TRBV7-3
clone size: few
J gene: TRBJ2-2
D gene: TRBD1
CDR3 protein: CASSPYETGVGGELFF
CDR3 DNA: TGTGCCAGCAGCCCATATGAGACAGGGGTTGGCGGGGAGCTGTTTTTT

V gene: TRBV28
clone size: .
J gene: TRBJ2-2
D gene: .
CDR3 protein: CASIGSNTGELFF
CDR3 DNA: TGTGCCAGCATCGGGTCGAACACCGGGGAGCTGTTTTTT

V gene: TRBV28
clone size: .
J gene: TRBJ1-5
D gene: .
CDR3 protein: CASRDLGQPQHF
CDR3 DNA: TGTGCCAGCAGGGACTTGGGCCAGCCCCAGCATTTT

V gene: TRBV27
clone size: .
J gene: TRBJ2-7
D gene: TRBD1
CDR3 protein: CASRGTGLTYEQYF
CDR3 DNA: TGTGCCAGCAGGGGGACAGGTCTAACCTACGAGCAGTACTTC

V gene: TRBV9
clone size: .
J gene: TRBJ2-5
D gene: .
CDR3 protein: CASSVAPLSSSQYF
CDR3 DNA: TGTGCCAGCAGCGTAGCTCCCTTGAGTAGTTCCCAGTACTTC

V gene: TRBV6-5
clone size: .
J gene: TRBJ2-3
D gene: .
CDR3 protein: CASSYLRGTDTQYF
CDR3 DNA: TGTGCCAGCAGTTACCTCAGGGGCACAGATACGCAGTATTTT

V gene: TRBV28
clone size: few
J gene: TRBJ2-1
D gene: TRBD1
CDR3 protein: CASRTQGAKFF
CDR3 DNA: TGTGCCAGCAGAACACAGGGGGCCAAGTTCTTC

V gene: TRBV19
clone size: few
J gene: TRBJ1-2
D gene: .
CDR3 protein: CASSMREYGYTF
CDR3 DNA: TGTGCCAGTAGTATGAGGGAATATGGCTACACCTTC